These 7 T cell receptor beta chains were sequenced from one sample in a study of naive and memory T cell subsets. An oligonucleotide containing a UMI was ligated to the 3' end of TCR cDNA. Ligated cDNA underwent four rounds of PCR with nested alpha and beta constant region primers and SP2. One entry per CDR3 protein results from TCRdb running MiXCR on the 5' RACE reads. The sample lists 45,000 to 55,000 distinct CDR3 sequences, 4.7% occurring once. The receptor source for this set is a female donor in good health.

This clonotype has a count of ten or more. The genes are TRBV6-5 and TRBJ2-6, with TRBD1 matching 7 bases. Trimming cost V 2 bases and J 2 bases; bases outside gene matches: 3. The CDR3 has 16 amino acids. Germline lookup yields CDR1 MNHEY and CDR2 SVGAGI. CDR3 bases: TGTGCCAGCAGTTACCCTACAGGGGCTGGGGCCAACGTCCTGACTTTC. This sequence encodes CASSYPTGAGANVLTF.

The sample holds many counts of this clonotype. The rearrangement links TRBV6-1 to TRBJ1-1; TRBD1 aligns across 7 bases. The CDR3 spans 15 residues. V trimming: 5 bases; J trimming: 5 bases; junction bases outside the gene matches: 11. CDR1 is MNHNS and CDR2 is SASEGT in the germline V gene. The CDR3 DNA is TGTGCCAGCAGTCCCCGTGGACAGGTTATGACTGAAGCTTTCTTT. Translating gives CASSPRGQVMTEAFF.

The V and J genes are TRBV25-1 and TRBJ2-7; no firm D call. This CDR3 has 11 amino acids. CDR1 is MGHDK and CDR2 is SYGVNS in the germline V gene. Trimming pared 1 base from V and 7 bases from J, leaving 5 bases between. The DNA for the CDR3 is TGTGCCAGCAGTGAATCGTGGGAGCAGTACTTC. Its protein product is CASSESWEQYF.

This clonotype has a count of ten or more. The chain combines TRBV5-1 with TRBJ2-7, with 7 positions matching TRBD2. Trimming at V came to 0 bases and at J to 3 bases, leaving 6 bases not matched to a gene. The CDR3 extends over 15 amino acids. CDR1 SGHRS and CDR2 YFSETQ come from the germline V gene. In nucleotides, the CDR3 is TGCGCCAGCAGCTTGGCCGAACAGCGGGACTACGAGCAGTACTTC. Residues: CASSLAEQRDYEQYF.

The chain combines TRBV7-3 with TRBJ2-3; D may be TRBD1 (6 bases). Trimming removed 1 base at V and 4 bases at J, with 15 bases between. The CDR3 is made up of 16 amino acids. CDR1 SGHTA and CDR2 FQGTGA come from the germline V gene. CDR3 in DNA: TGTGCCAGCAGCTTAATCGACTTTGGGGGCCCAGATACGCAGTATTTT. Protein: CASSLIDFGGPDTQYF.

This clonotype was seen ten or more times. The chain employs TRBV12-3 or TRBV12-4 and TRBJ1-1; D gene unclear. V was cut by 2 bases and J by 6 bases, with 10 bases left in between. This CDR3 comprises 13 residues. CDR3 loop: CASSLYGGSEAFF. CDR3 coding DNA: TGTGCCAGCAGTTTATATGGAGGCTCTGAAGCTTTCTTT.

This clonotype was found many times. This chain links TRBV4-3 with TRBJ2-6; no clear D. The CDR3 length is 16 residues. The germline CDR1 and CDR2 sequences are LGHNA and YSLEER. V lost 5 bases to trimming and J lost 2 bases, with 13 bases between them. CDR3 protein: CASSGKGGTGANVLTF. For the CDR3, the DNA is TGCGCCAGCAGCGGGAAGGGTGGAACTGGGGCCAACGTCCTGACTTTC.